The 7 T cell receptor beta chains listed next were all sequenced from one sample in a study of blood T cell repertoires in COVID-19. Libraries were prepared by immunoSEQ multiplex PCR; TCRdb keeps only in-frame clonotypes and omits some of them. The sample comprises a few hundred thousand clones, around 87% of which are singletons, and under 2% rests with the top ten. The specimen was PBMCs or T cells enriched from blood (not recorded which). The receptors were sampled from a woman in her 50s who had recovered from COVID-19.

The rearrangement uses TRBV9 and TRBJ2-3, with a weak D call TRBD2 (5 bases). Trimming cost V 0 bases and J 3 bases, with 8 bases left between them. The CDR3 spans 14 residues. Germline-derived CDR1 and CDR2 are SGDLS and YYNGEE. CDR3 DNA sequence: TGTGCCAGCAGCGTAGAGGCGGGTACAGATACGCAGTATTTT. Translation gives CASSVEAGTDTQYF. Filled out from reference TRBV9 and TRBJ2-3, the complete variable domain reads DSGVTQTPKHLITATGQRVTLRCSPRSGDLSVYWYQQSLDQGLQFLIQYYNGEERAKGNILERFSAQQFPDLHSELNLSSLELGDSALYFCASSVEAGTDTQYFGPGTRLTVL.

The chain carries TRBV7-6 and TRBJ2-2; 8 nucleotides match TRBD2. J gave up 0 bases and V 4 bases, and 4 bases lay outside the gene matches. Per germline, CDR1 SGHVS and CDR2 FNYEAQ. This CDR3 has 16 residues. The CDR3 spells CASSSISGANTGELFF. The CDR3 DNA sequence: TGTGCCAGCAGCTCCATTAGCGGGGCGAACACCGGGGAGCTGTTTTTT.

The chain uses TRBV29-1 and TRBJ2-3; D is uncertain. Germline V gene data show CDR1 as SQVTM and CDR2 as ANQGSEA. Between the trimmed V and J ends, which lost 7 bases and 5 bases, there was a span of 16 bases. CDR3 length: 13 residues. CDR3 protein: CSADLEIGDTQYF. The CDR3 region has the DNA TGCAGCGCAGACTTGGAAATCGGAGATACGCAGTATTTT.

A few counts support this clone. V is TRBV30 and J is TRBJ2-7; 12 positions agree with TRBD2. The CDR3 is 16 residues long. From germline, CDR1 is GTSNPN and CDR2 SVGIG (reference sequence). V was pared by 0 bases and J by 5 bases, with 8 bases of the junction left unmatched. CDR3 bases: TGTGCCTGGAGTGTAGGACTAGCGGGGACCAGGGACGAGCAGTACTTC. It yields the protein CAWSVGLAGTRDEQYF.

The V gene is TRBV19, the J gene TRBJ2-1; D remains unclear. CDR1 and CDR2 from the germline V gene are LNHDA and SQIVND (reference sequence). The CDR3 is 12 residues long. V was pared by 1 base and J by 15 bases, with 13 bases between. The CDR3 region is CASSIVARSLFF. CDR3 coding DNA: TGTGCCAGTAGTATAGTGGCTAGGTCCCTGTTCTTC.

The CDR3 DNA follows: TGCGCCAGCAGCCAAATTTGGGGGCAGGGCGACTACGAGCAGTACTTC. Translated: CASSQIWGQGDYEQYF. The chain carries TRBV4-1 and TRBJ2-7, with a tentative D call TRBD1 (6 bases). The CDR3 is 16 residues long. CDR1 MGHRA and CDR2 YSYEKL come from the germline V gene. V was cut by 2 bases and J by 3 bases, with 17 bases left in between.

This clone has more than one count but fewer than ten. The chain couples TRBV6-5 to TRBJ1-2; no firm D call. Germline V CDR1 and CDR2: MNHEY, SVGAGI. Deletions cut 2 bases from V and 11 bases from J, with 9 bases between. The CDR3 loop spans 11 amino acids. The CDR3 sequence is CASSYGQIYTF. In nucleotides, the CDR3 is TGTGCCAGCAGTTACGGGCAGATATACACCTTC.